Below, one T cell receptor beta chain is given with its context. The antigen is undetermined. Time point meaning: newly diagnosed GD, antithyroid drugs for less than 3 months. Generation of the TCR library employed RNA extracted from PBMCs. Library construction for TCR beta used iRepertoire HTBI primers and Arm-PCR of CDR3 regions. A single record per CDR3 protein comes from TCRdb applying MiXCR to the multiplex PCR reads. The data hold 410,000 or so distinct CDR3 sequences, with about 15% observed a single time. The CDR3 consists of 16 residues. The V and J ends lost 3 bases and 3 bases, in that order; junction bases with no gene match: 8. CDR1 SGHRS and CDR2 YFSETQ come from the germline V gene. This entry is derived from a study of regulatory T cells in long-lasting Graves disease. The study's findings and limits: Persistent disease preferred TRBV28, TRBJ1-2 and TRBJ2-5. Persistent Graves' patients had lower TCR diversity than newly diagnosed ones.

These data were also reused for a study on T cells in Graves' hyperthyroidism and ophthalmopathy.

This TCR came from a woman under 40 with Graves disease. The sample consisted of peripheral blood mononuclear cells (PBMCs), taken at new diagnosis, from a patient treated with antithyroid drugs. The V and J genes are TRBV5-1 and TRBJ2-7, with 11 bases identical to TRBD2. The CDR3 bases are TGCGCCAGCAGCTATATGGGACTAGCGGATAACTACGAGCAGTACTTC. Translation gives CASSYMGLADNYEQYF.